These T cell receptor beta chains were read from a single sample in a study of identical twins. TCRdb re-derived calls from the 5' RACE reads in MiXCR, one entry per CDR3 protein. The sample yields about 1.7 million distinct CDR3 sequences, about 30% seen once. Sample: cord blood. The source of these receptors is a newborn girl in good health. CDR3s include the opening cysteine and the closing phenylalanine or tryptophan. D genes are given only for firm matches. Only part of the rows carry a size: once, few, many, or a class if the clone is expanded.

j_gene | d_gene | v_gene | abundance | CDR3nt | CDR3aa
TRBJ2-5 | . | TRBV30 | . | TGTGCCTGGAGTGTAATCGCGGGGCAAGAGACCCAGTACTTC | CAWSVIAGQETQYF
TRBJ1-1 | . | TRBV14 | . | TGTGCCAGCAGCCAAGAGAGGTGGGGGGCGAGAGTGAACACTGAAGCTTTCTTT | CASSQERWGARVNTEAFF
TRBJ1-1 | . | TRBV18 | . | TGTGCCAGCTCACCAAGGTTCTACACTGAAGCTTTCTTT | CASSPRFYTEAFF
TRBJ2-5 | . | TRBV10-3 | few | TGTGCCATTCGGCCCCTCGGGGAACAGACCCAGTACTTC | CAIRPLGEQTQYF
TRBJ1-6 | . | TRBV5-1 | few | TGCGCCAGCAGCTTGGTCATCGGCAGGGTGAATTCACCCCTCCACTTT | CASSLVIGRVNSPLHF
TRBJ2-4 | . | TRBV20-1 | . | TGCAGTGCTAGAGGCAGAGGGGGGATAGCCAAAAACATTCAGTACTTC | CSARGRGGIAKNIQYF
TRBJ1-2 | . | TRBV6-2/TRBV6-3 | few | TGTGCCAGCAGGTGGACAGTGAGAGATGGCTACACCTTC | CASRWTVRDGYTF
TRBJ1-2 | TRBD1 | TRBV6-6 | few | TGTGCCAGCAGTTACCCGGAGGGACAGGGGTATGGCTACACCTTC | CASSYPEGQGYGYTF
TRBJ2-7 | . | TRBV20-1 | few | TGCAGTGCTAGAGAGAAGGGCCTAGGCCACTACGAGCAGTACTTC | CSAREKGLGHYEQYF
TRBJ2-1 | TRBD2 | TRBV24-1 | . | TGTGCCACCAGTGACACGGGCGGGAGCTCCTACAATGAGCAGTTCTTC | CATSDTGGSSYNEQFF
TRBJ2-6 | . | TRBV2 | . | TGTGCCAGCAGTGAAACCCCCTCTGGGGCCAACGTCCTGACTTTC | CASSETPSGANVLTF
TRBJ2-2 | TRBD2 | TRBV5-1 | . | TGCGCCAGCAGCTTGGACCTAGCGGAGACCGGGGAGCTGTTTTTT | CASSLDLAETGELFF
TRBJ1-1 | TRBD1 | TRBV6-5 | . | TGTGCCAGCGGAAACAGGGGTTCGATGAACACTGAAGCTTTCTTT | CASGNRGSMNTEAFF
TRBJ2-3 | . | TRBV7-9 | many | TGTGCCAGCAGCTTGTCAGGTCCCCCAGATACGCAGTATTTT | CASSLSGPPDTQYF
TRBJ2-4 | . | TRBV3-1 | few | TGTGCCAGCAGCCACCGGGGTAGTCGACCAATTCAGTACTTC | CASSHRGSRPIQYF
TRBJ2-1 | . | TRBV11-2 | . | TGTGCCAGCAGCTTAGAACGTAGGCTAGCGAGCTACAATGAGCAGTTCTTC | CASSLERRLASYNEQFF
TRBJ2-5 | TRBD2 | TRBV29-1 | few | TGCAGCGTTGAACTCGCGGGAGGGCCCTCCAACCAAGAGACCCAGTACTTC | CSVELAGGPSNQETQYF
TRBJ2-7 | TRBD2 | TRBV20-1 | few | TGCAGCATTCCGGGACTAGCGGGGGGAAAGACCTACGAGCAGTACTTC | CSIPGLAGGKTYEQYF
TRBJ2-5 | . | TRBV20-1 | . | TGCAGTGCGCAACCGGGACTGGAAGAGACCCAGTACTTC | CSAQPGLEETQYF
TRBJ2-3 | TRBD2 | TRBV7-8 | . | TGTGCCAGTCGTGGACTAGCGGGAGCGTCAGATACGCAGTATTTT | CASRGLAGASDTQYF
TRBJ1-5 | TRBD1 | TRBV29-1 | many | TGCAGCGTTACCCGGGACAGGGGTCAGCCCCAGCATTTT | CSVTRDRGQPQHF
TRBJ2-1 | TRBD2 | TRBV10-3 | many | TGTGCCATCAGTCGGACTAGCGGATACAATGAGCAGTTCTTC | CAISRTSGYNEQFF
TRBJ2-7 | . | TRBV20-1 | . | TGCAGTGCTAGAAATAGACAGGCCTCCTACGAGCAGTACTTC | CSARNRQASYEQYF